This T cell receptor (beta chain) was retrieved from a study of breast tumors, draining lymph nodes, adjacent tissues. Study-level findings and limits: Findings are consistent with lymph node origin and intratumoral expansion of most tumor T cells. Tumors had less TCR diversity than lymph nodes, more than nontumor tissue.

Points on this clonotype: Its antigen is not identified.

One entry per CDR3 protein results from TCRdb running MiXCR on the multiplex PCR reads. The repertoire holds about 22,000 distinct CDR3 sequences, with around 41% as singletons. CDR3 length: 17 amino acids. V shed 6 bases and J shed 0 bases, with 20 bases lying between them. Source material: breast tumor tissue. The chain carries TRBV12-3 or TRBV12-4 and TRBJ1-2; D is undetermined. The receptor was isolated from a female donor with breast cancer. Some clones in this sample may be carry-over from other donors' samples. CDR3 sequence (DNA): TGTGCCAGCAGCCAAGCTAGGTCCGAAACACCTAACTATGGCTACACCTTC. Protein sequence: CASSQARSETPNYGYTF.